This T cell receptor (beta chain) is from a study of blood T cell repertoires in COVID-19. In the study overall: COVID-19 samples from acute and convalescent phases originated in the United States, Italy and Spain. The analysed material was cDNA or gDNA that came from T cells, B-cell-depleted T cells, or PBMCs.

The sample holds one count of this clone. CDR1 and CDR2 (germline): SGHRS, YFSETQ. There are 15 residues in the CDR3. The J segment lost 9 bases and the V segment lost 0 bases, leaving 2 bases of the junction unmatched. Authors' data handling: Amplification of reference gene primers provided the estimated nucleated cell counts. Only in-frame clones appear in the TCRdb table, and some are missing; sequencing was by immunoSEQ multiplex PCR. The D gene and trimming were derived from the DNA, and the V and J assignments and clone size from that table. The sample contains about 35,000 clones, approximately 90% of which appear only once.

This receptor was taken from a man between 50 and 59 years old with active COVID-19. The chain uses TRBV5-1 and TRBJ2-1, with 14 bases identical to TRBD2. Source material: peripheral blood. CDR3 loop: CASSLGGLAGAEQFF. CDR3 nucleotide sequence: TGCGCCAGCAGCTTGGGGGGACTAGCGGGAGCTGAGCAGTTCTTC.